One sample yielded the 17 T cell receptor beta chains listed below, sequenced in a study of blood T cells in healthy people across ages. Sample-barcoded 5' priming and a J-beta primer mix drove a second PCR of about 7 to 11 cycles. TCRdb re-derived calls from the 5' RACE reads in MiXCR, one entry per CDR3 protein. The profile shows about 680,000 distinct CDR3 sequences, around half of them singletons. Sequenced material: blood. These receptors were taken from a woman aged 55 to 70 in good health.

The chain uses TRBV7-3 and TRBJ2-3; the D is unclear. Trimming took 5 bases from V and 2 from J, leaving 11 bases between them. Germline-derived CDR1 and CDR2 are SGHTA and FQGTGA. CDR3 length: 14 residues. The chain's CDR3 is CASSDGWATDTQYF. The CDR3 DNA reads TGTGCCAGCAGCGACGGTTGGGCCACAGATACGCAGTATTTT.

This clonotype came up once. The rearrangement links TRBV4-2 to TRBJ2-5; possibly TRBD2 for D (7 bases). The J call may be in error: the DNA end matches TRBJ2-7 better. This CDR3 has 15 residues. Germline CDR1 LGHNA, CDR2 YNFKEQ. The CDR3 DNA sequence: TGTGCCAGCAGCCAGGGGGCAAGCGGGAATGGCGAGCAGTACTTC. Its translation is CASSQGASGNGEQYF.

This chain connects TRBV27 to TRBJ2-1, with TRBD1 matching 10 bases. This CDR3 comprises 15 residues. Germline lookup yields CDR1 MNHEY and CDR2 SMNVEV (reference sequence). V lost 4 bases and J lost 6; bases outside the gene matches: 6. The CDR3 bases are TGTGCCAGCAGTTCCCACTGGGACAGGGGCAATGAGCAGTTCTTC. Encoded protein: CASSSHWDRGNEQFF.

There are many counts of this clonotype. This sequence may be a read error, since a much larger clone differs from it by one base. The chain uses TRBV20-1 and TRBJ2-5; TRBD1 matches 12 bases. Germline V gene lookup returns CDR1 DFQATT and CDR2 SNEGSKA (reference sequence). This CDR3 comprises 14 residues. The trim removed 3 bases at V and 11 bases at J, leaving 10 bases unmatched. Written as DNA, the CDR3 is TGCAGTGCTAGTAGGGACAGGGGGCCGGATGAGCAGTACTTC. It is translated as CSASRDRGPDEQYF.

This clonotype was detected a few times. The chain couples TRBV7-2 to TRBJ2-4; 10 bases are a match to TRBD1. V gave up 5 bases and J gave up 3 bases; unmatched junction bases: 7. CDR1 is SGHTA and CDR2 is FQGNSA in the germline V gene. The CDR3 is made up of 16 amino acids. CDR3 sequence (DNA): TGTGCCAGCAGCCCTGGACAGGGGGGTGTCAAAAACATTCAGTACTTC. It specifies CASSPGQGGVKNIQYF. Using reference TRBV7-2 and TRBJ2-4 for the parts outside the CDR3, the full variable domain is GAGVSQSPSNKVTEKGKDVELRCDPISGHTALYWYRQSLGQGLEFLIYFQGNSAPDKSGLPSDRFSAERTGGSVSTLTIQRTQQEDSAVYLCASSPGQGGVKNIQYFGAGTRLSVL.

This rearrangement joins TRBV6-2 or TRBV6-3 to TRBJ2-7, with D possibly TRBD1 on 5 matching bases. The CDR3 is 15 amino acids. Per germline, CDR1 MNHEY and CDR2 SVGEGT. V dropped 3 bases and J dropped 1 base, with 13 bases sitting between them. CDR3 DNA sequence: TGTGCCAGCAGTTATCAGGGCTCAACGTCCTACGAGCAGTACTTC. Its translation: CASSYQGSTSYEQYF.

The CDR3 bases are TGCAGCGTTGAAGTTTCCCGGACCGACTCCTACAATGAGCAGTTCTTC. Translating gives CSVEVSRTDSYNEQFF. V gene TRBV29-1 combines with J gene TRBJ2-1; D gene ambiguous. The germline V gene has CDR1 SQVTM and CDR2 ANQGSEA. Trimming took off 1 base at V and 0 bases at J, with 13 bases between the two ends. This CDR3 comprises 16 residues.

The chain couples TRBV7-2 to TRBJ2-3, with TRBD2 matching over 11 bases. In germline, CDR1 is SGHTA, CDR2 FQGNSA. V was pared by 5 bases and J by 2 bases, with 6 bases of the junction left unmatched. The CDR3 covers 16 residues. The CDR3 region is CASSARLAGTTDTQYF. Written as DNA, the CDR3 is TGTGCCAGCAGCGCGCGACTAGCGGGGACCACAGATACGCAGTATTTT.

This clonotype was detected many times. This chain uses TRBV27 with TRBJ2-1; 7 bases fit TRBD2. Germline CDR1 is MNHEY and CDR2 is SMNVEV (reference sequence). The CDR3 totals 17 residues. The V and J ends lost 0 bases and 2 bases, in that order; junction bases with no gene match: 7. The CDR3 sequence is CASSLSQTSRAYNEQFF. In DNA form, the CDR3 reads TGTGCCAGCAGTTTATCCCAGACTAGCCGCGCCTACAATGAGCAGTTCTTC.

The V call is TRBV3-1, the J call TRBJ2-3, with 16 positions matching TRBD2. The ends lost 0 bases at V and 1 base at J; junction bases unmatched: 1. Germline loops: CDR1 LGHDT, CDR2 YNNKEL (reference sequence). This CDR3 contains 18 residues. CDR3 DNA sequence: TGTGCCAGCAGCCAAGAGGGACTAGCGGGAGGGGGCACAGATACGCAGTATTTT. It codes for CASSQEGLAGGGTDTQYF.

The rearrangement links TRBV24-1 to TRBJ2-1; 8 bases are shared with TRBD1. The J segment lost 0 bases and the V segment lost 0 bases, leaving 3 bases of the junction unmatched. The germline gives CDR1 KGHDR, CDR2 SFDVKD. This CDR3 spans 17 amino acids. For the CDR3, the DNA is TGTGCCACCAGTGATTTGCAAGACAGGGGCTCCTACAATGAGCAGTTCTTC. Its protein is CATSDLQDRGSYNEQFF.

The CDR3 reads CSVVVGSFAYNEQFF. The DNA for the CDR3 is TGCAGCGTTGTAGTAGGGTCTTTCGCCTACAATGAGCAGTTCTTC. This chain connects TRBV29-1 to TRBJ2-1; D is undetermined. V was shortened by 4 bases and J by 2 bases, with 15 bases between the two germline ends. CDR1 SQVTM and CDR2 ANQGSEA come from the germline V gene. The CDR3 covers 15 residues.

This clonotype was seen just once. One junction end disagrees with the germline gene, perhaps due to a read error. The chain combines TRBV3-1 with TRBJ2-4; TRBD2 is a possible D gene (5 bases). Judging by the DNA end, TRBJ2-7 fits better; the J call may be wrong. The CDR3 length is 13 residues. Germline V lookup: CDR1 LGHDT, CDR2 YNNKEL (reference sequence). DNA of the CDR3: TGTGCCAGCAGCCTCCTAGCCTCCCACGAGCAGTACTTC. Its translation: CASSLLASHEQYF.

The chain couples TRBV6-2 or TRBV6-3 to TRBJ2-5; D possibly corresponds to TRBD2 (7 bases). Germline V gene lookup returns CDR1 MNHEY and CDR2 SVGEGT. Between the trimmed V and J ends, which lost 6 bases and 11 bases, there was a span of 22 bases. This CDR3 has 14 residues. CDR3 protein: CASRRGAGSYEQYF. The DNA of the CDR3 is TGTGCCAGCAGACGGGGGGCAGGTTCCTATGAGCAGTACTTC.

The V call is TRBV12-3 or TRBV12-4, the J call TRBJ2-3; a weak D match, TRBD1 (7 bases). Trimming left V 3 bases short and J 0 bases short, with 10 bases between. The CDR3 consists of 15 residues. In nucleotides, the CDR3 is TGTGCCAGCAGTTTCAGGGGGGCTAGCACAGATACGCAGTATTTT. Residues: CASSFRGASTDTQYF.

The chain links TRBV20-1 to TRBJ1-4, with 7 bases identical to TRBD1. V was clipped by 0 bases and J by 7 bases; unmatched bases: 5. The germline V gene encodes CDR1 DFQATT and CDR2 SNEGSKA (reference sequence). CDR3 length: 14 residues. The CDR3 DNA reads as TGCAGTGCTAGAGATGTACAGGGGTTTGAAAAACTGTTTTTT. This encodes CSARDVQGFEKLFF.

Of note for this clonotype: At one end, the junction sequence differs from germline, possibly due to a read error. The chain recombines TRBV7-8 with TRBJ2-5; the D is unclear. Germline CDR1 and CDR2: SGHVS and FQNEAQ. This CDR3 has 13 residues. The DNA for the CDR3 is TGTGCCGGCAGCCGGTCTGGCCAAGAGACCCAGTACTTC. It encodes CAGSRSGQETQYF.